The T cell receptor beta chain under discussion was sequenced for a study of cytotoxic CD8 clonotypes in ibrutinib-treated CLL. The length of the CDR3 is 15 residues. In germline, CDR1 is SGHAT, CDR2 FQNNGV. With V trimmed by 5 bases and J by 6 bases, 11 bases remained unmatched. Study-wide points: Circulating CD8+ T-cell counts were tracked by baseline clonality, which exceeded that of age-matched healthy donors.

Of note for this clone: The antigen remains unidentified.

Measured with immunoSEQ multiplex PCR; TCRdb has only the in-frame clones, and not every one. The table includes some 350,000 clones, 67% detected once. The sequencing used PBMCs, collected after 36 months of ibrutinib treatment. The gene calls are TRBV11-2 and TRBJ2-3, with TRBD2 matching over 7 bases. The sequence came from a human donor with chronic lymphocytic leukemia. DNA of the CDR3: TGTGCCAGCAGCGAATTAGCGGGTGCCGCTGATACGCAGTATTTT. Amino acid sequence: CASSELAGAADTQYF.